The clone carrying this TCR beta chain was found a few times. As yet, its antigen is unknown. Deletions cut 0 bases from V and 2 bases from J, with 7 bases between. The length of the CDR3 is 13 residues. The germline V gene encodes CDR1 DFQATT and CDR2 SNEGSKA (reference sequence). The sample belongs to a study of T cell repertoires in cytomegalovirus infection. Across the whole study: As its CMV epitopes, the study selected recently identified HLA-C-restricted and well-studied HLA-B-restricted targets.

From the reads, TCRdb called clonotypes with MiXCR, one entry per CDR3 protein. This sample has approximately 350,000 distinct CDR3 sequences, with approximately 30% found just once. Sequenced here: cultured PBMCs, sampled from culture after CMV antigen stimulation. The clonotype comes from a human donor in good health (CMV status not recorded). Some clones in this sample may be carry-over from other donors' samples. J is TRBJ1-2 and V is TRBV20-1; D ambiguous. The CDR3 is CSARDAENYGYTF. The CDR3 coding sequence is TGCAGTGCTAGAGACGCGGAAAACTATGGCTACACCTTC.